The TCR beta chain under discussion was sequenced for a study of glioma-infiltrating T cells (dated by TCRdb to between 2015 and 2016). Notes on the research overall: Low-grade gliomas were represented by WHO grade II oligodendrogliomas or astrocytomas, and glioblastomas were represented by WHO grade IV tumors that were sampled at initial rather than recurrent diagnosis. Glioma patients received dexamethasone for six or fewer days before surgery. For blood libraries, the target was about 4- to 10-fold sequencing coverage of approximately 1 million peripheral T cells. Sequencing of TCR alpha- and beta-chain repertoires was performed on glioma tissue, on non-neoplastic brain tissue, and on matched peripheral blood mononuclear cells. To measure how far tissue and blood T-cell populations diverged, each tissue-infiltrating repertoire was compared against the peripheral blood repertoire of the same patient. Three low-grade glioma patients, several primary glioblastoma patients and three non-glioma patients contributing non-neoplastic brain tissue were included in the paired cohort. General study outcomes and caveats: Patients with low tissue-blood divergence were marked by a signature set of shared blood CDR3 motifs, and this signature set was depleted in highly divergent patients. VJ-independent divergence between tissue and blood was below expectation in non-neoplastic patients but above expectation in all gliomas, especially low-grade gliomas. Small numbers underpinned the group comparisons: 7 to 9 glioblastoma patients, three low-grade glioma patients and three non-neoplastic patients. Tissue and blood shared very few CDR3 sequences, a result attributed to high CDR3 diversity and limited sampling.

TCR alpha and beta CDR3 regions were amplified with the iRepertoire nested amplicon-rescue multiplex PCR (arm-PCR) platform from RNA. The input for one-step reverse transcription and amplification was about 95-450 ng of either tissue mRNA or PBMC total RNA. After bead purification, a secondary multiplex PCR added Illumina adapters, and libraries were gel-purified between 200 and 400 bp. Libraries carried internal 6-nucleotide barcodes used for demultiplexing. Libraries were sequenced on an Illumina MiSeq with 2x220 or 2x250 nucleotide paired-end reads. In the source study's methods: Paired reads were merged using FLASH 1.2.11 and were aligned to the GRCh37 human genome using BWA-MEM, after which TRA and TRB reads were extracted. V and J assignment used an IMGT-derived reference of cassette sequences and CDR3 motifs that included pseudogenes. Reads were translated in three frames, and productive CDR3s were defined as those with a C...FGXG motif and no stop codons. Clonotypes were defined as unique combinations of V-J cassette pair and CDR3 amino acid sequence. Reads were filtered by Hamming distance, thresholded by each sample's sequence error rate in mapped regions. Clones were called with MiXCR by TCRdb after fastp trimmed the public reads at Q25, and only in-frame beta chains were retained. For every CDR3 protein sequence, its rows merge into one entry that carries the most common genes and DNA. For this entry, the V and J calls and clone size follow TCRdb and not the study's own pipeline. Present in this sample are 400,000 or so distinct CDR3 sequences, 41% of which were seen just once. About 12% of the sample is held by the ten biggest clonotypes.

As regards this clonotype: This clone's antigen is unknown. A much larger clone is a single base away; this may be a read error.

Based on the germline V gene, the CDR1 and CDR2 sequences are MNHEY and SVGAGI. Measured from the cysteine to the phenylalanine, the CDR3 is 16 residues long. The retained sequence is limited to the CDR3, 48 bases, with the frame set at the first base. Immediately after resection, surgical brain or tumor specimens were cryofrozen in liquid nitrogen, and peripheral blood cells were collected at the same time. This TCR derives from a human donor with low-grade glioma or glioblastoma, undergoing nonglioma brain surgery, or in good health (not recorded which). The sequence is built from TRBV6-5 and TRBJ2-1, with 8 bases matching TRBD2. The specimen sequenced was glioma tissue, nonneoplastic brain tissue, or PBMCs (not recorded which). The nucleotide sequence is given as TGTGCCAGCAGTTACCTCAGCGGGAGCTCCTACAATGAGCAGTCCTTC. This is translated as CASSYLSGSSYNEQSF.